This T cell receptor (beta chain) emerged from a study of T cell repertoires in cytomegalovirus infection. The study's findings and limits: Summed public TCR beta family frequency identified CMV carriers bearing the relevant HLA. The ex vivo response was dominated by HLA-C-restricted CMV-specific TCR beta clonotypes.

The CDR3 length is 15 residues. V shed 3 bases, J shed 5 bases, and the junction held 8 bases outside the gene matches. Germline CDR1 LGHNA, CDR2 YSLEER. This clonotype is a singleton in its sample. Antigen: not known. TCRdb recomputed calls from the reads with MiXCR, one row per CDR3 protein. The sample holds under 850,000 distinct CDR3 sequences, roughly 33% seen once. This chain connects TRBV4-3 to TRBJ2-5; 8 bases are shared with TRBD1. The specimen comprised cultured PBMCs, sampled from culture after CMV antigen stimulation. The source of this sequence is a human donor in good health (CMV status not recorded). Some clones in this sample may be carry-over from other donors' samples. In DNA, the CDR3 is TGCGCCAGCAGCCAGACAGGGGCTGGAGGGGAGACCCAGTACTTC. Translated: CASSQTGAGGETQYF.